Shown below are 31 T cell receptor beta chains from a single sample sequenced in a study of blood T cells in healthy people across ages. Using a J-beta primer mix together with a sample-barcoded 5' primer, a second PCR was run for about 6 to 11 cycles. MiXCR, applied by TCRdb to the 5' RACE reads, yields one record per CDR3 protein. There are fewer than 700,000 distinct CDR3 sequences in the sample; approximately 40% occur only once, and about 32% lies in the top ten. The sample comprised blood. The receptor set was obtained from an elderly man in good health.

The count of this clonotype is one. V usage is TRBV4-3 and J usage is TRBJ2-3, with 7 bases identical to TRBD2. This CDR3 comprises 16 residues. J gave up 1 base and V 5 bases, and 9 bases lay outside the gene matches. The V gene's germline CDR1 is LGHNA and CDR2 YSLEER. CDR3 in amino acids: CASSSLGSGGTDTQYF. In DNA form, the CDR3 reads TGCGCCAGCAGCTCATTAGGGAGCGGGGGCACAGATACGCAGTATTTT.

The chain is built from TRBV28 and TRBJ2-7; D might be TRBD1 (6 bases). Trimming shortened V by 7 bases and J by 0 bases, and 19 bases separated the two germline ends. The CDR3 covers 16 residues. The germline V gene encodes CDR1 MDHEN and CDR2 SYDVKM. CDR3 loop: CASTQTRTGSSYEQYF. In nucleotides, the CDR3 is TGTGCCAGCACCCAAACTCGCACAGGGAGCTCCTACGAGCAGTACTTC.

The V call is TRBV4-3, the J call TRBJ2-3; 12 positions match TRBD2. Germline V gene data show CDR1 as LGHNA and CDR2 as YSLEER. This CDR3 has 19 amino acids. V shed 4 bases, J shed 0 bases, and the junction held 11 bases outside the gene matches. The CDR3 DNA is TGCGCCAGCAGCCGCCTTCTAGCGGGAGGGCCCCGTAGCACAGATACGCAGTATTTT. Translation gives CASSRLLAGGPRSTDTQYF.

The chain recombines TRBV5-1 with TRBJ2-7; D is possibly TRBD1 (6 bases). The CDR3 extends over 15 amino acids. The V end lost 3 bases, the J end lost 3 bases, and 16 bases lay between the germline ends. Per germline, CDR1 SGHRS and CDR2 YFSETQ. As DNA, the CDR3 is TGCGCCAGCAGCTCAGCCGGGACACCAGTCTACGAGCAGTACTTC. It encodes CASSSAGTPVYEQYF. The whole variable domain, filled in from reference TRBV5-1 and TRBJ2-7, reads KAGVTQTPRYLIKTRGQQVTLSCSPISGHRSVSWYQQTPGQGLQFLFEYFSETQRNKGNFPGRFSGRQFSNSRSEMNVSTLELGDSALYLCASSSAGTPVYEQYFGPGTRLTVT.

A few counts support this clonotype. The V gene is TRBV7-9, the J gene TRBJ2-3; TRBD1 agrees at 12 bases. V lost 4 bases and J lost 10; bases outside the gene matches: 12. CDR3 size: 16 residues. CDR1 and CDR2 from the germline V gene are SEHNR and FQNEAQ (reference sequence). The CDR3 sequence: CASSSSPGQGASAQYF. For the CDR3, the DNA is TGTGCCAGCAGCTCCTCTCCGGGACAGGGGGCCTCTGCGCAGTATTTT.

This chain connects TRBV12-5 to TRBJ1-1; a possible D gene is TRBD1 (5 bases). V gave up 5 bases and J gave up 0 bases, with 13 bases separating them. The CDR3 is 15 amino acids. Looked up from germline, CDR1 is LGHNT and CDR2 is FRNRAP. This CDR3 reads CASGPRGNMNTEAFF. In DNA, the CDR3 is TGTGCTAGTGGTCCCCGGGGGAACATGAACACTGAAGCTTTCTTT.

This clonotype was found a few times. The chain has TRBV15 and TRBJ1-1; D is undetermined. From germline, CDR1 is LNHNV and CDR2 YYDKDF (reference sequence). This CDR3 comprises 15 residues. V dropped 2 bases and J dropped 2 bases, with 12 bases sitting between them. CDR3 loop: CATSRTFGGNTEAFF. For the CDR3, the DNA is TGTGCCACCAGCAGAACGTTTGGAGGAAACACTGAAGCTTTCTTT.

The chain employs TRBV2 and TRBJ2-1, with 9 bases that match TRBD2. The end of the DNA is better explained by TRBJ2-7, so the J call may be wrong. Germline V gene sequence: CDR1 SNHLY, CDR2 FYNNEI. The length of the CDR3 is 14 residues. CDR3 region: CASKAGGSYNEQYF. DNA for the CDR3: TGTGCCAGCAAAGCGGGAGGCTCCTACAATGAGCAGTACTTC.

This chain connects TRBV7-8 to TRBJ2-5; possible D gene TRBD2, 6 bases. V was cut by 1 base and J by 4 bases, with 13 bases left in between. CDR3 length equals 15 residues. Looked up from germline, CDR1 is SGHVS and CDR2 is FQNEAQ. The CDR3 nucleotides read TGTGCCAGCAGCTTAGTTCGGGACTCGCGAGAGACCCAGTACTTC. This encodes CASSLVRDSRETQYF.

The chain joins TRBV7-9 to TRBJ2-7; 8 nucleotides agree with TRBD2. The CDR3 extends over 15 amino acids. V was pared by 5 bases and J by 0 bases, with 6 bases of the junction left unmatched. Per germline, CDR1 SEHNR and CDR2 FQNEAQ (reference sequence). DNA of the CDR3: TGTGCCAGCAGCGATCTAGCGGGTGTCTCCTACGAGCAGTACTTC. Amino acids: CASSDLAGVSYEQYF.

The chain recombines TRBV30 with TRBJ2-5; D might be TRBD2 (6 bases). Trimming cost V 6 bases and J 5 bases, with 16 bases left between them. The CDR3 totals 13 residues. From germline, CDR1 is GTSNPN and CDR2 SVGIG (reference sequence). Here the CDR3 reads CACTGTPQETQYF. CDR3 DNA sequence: TGTGCCTGTACCGGGACTCCCCAGGAGACCCAGTACTTC. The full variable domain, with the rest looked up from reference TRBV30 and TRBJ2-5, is SQTIHQWPATLVQPVGSPLSLECTVEGTSNPNLYWYRQAAGRGLQLLFYSVGIGQISSEVPQNLSASRPQDRQFILSSKKLLLSDSGFYLCACTGTPQETQYFGPGTRLLVL.

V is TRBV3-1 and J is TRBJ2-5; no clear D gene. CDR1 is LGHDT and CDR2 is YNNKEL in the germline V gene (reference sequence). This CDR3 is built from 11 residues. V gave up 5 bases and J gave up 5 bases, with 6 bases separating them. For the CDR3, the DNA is TGTGCCAGCAGCTATGAGGAGACCCAGTACTTC. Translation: CASSYEETQYF.

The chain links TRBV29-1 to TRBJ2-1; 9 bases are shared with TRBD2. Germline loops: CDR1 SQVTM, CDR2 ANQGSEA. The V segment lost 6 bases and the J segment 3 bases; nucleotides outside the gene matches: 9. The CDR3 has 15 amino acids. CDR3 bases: TGCAGCGTGGACATAGCGGGGGCGTTCTACAATGAGCAGTTCTTC. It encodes CSVDIAGAFYNEQFF.

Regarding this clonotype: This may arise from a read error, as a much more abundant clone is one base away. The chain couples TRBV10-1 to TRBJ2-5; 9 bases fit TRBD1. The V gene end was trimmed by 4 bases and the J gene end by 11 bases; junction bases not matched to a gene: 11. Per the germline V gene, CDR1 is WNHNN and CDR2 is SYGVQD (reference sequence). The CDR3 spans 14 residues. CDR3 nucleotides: TGCGCCAGCAGTGGGGACAGGGCTAACAATGAGCAGTACTTC. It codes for CASSGDRANNEQYF.

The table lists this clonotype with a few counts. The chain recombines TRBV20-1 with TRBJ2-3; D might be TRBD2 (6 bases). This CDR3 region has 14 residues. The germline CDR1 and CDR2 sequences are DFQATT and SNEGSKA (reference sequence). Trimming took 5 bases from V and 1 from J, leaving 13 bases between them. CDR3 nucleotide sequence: TGCAGTGCTGCGCCTCAGCGGGGCACAGATACGCAGTATTTT. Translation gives CSAAPQRGTDTQYF.

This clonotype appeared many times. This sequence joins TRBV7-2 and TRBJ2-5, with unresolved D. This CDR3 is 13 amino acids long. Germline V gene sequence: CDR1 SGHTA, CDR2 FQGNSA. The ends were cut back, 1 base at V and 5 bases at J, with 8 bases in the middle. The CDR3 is CASSLGAVETQYF. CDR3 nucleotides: TGTGCCAGCAGCTTAGGAGCCGTGGAGACCCAGTACTTC.

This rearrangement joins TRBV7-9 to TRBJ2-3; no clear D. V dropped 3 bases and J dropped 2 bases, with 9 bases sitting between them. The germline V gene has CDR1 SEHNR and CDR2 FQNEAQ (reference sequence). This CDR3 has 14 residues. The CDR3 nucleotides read TGTGCCAGCAGCTTGGTCCAGCCCACAGATACGCAGTATTTT. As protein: CASSLVQPTDTQYF. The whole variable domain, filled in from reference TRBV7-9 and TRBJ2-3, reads DTGVSQNPRHKITKRGQNVTFRCDPISEHNRLYWYRQTLGQGPEFLTYFQNEAQLEKSRLLSDRFSAERPKGSFSTLEIQRTEQGDSAMYLCASSLVQPTDTQYFGPGTRLTVL.

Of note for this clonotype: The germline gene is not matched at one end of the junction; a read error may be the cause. In DNA, the CDR3 is TGTGCCAGCAGCTTAGGGGACCTCTCTGGAAACGCCATATATTTT. Amino acid sequence: CASSLGDLSGNAIYF. The genes are TRBV7-9 and TRBJ1-3; maybe TRBD1 (5 bases). The CDR3 has 15 residues. The germline V gene has CDR1 SEHNR and CDR2 FQNEAQ (reference sequence).

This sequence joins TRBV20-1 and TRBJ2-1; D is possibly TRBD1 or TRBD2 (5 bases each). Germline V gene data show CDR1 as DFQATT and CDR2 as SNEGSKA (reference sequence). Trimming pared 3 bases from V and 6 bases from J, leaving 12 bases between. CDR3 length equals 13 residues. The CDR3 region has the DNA TGCAGTGCTAGCGGTCGGGACCCCAATGAGCAGTTCTTC. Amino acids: CSASGRDPNEQFF.

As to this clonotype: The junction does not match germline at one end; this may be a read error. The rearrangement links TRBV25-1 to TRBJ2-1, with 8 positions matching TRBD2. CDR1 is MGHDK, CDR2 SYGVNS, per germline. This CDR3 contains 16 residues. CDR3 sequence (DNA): TGTGCCAGCAGTGAGCTAGCGGGTCACTCCTACAATGAGCGGTTCTTC. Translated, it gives CASSELAGHSYNERFF.

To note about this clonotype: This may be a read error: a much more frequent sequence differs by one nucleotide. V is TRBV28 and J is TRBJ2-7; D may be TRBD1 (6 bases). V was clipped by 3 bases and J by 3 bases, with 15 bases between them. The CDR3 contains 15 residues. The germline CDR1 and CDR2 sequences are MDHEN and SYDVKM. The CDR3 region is CASSFQKTGHYEQYF. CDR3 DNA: TGTGCCAGCAGTTTCCAGAAGACAGGACACTACGAGCAGTACTTC.

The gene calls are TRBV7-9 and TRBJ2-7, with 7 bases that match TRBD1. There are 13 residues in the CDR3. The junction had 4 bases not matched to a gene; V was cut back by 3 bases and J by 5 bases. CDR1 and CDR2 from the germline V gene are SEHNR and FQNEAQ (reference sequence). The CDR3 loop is CASSLGQRNEQYF. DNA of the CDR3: TGTGCCAGCAGCTTGGGACAGCGAAACGAGCAGTACTTC.

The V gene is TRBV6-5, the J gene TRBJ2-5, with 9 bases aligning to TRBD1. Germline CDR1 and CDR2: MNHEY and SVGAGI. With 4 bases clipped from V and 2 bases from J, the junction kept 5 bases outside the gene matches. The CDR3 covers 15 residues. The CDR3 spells CASSSNGTGQETQYF. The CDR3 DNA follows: TGTGCCAGCAGTTCGAATGGGACAGGGCAAGAGACCCAGTACTTC.

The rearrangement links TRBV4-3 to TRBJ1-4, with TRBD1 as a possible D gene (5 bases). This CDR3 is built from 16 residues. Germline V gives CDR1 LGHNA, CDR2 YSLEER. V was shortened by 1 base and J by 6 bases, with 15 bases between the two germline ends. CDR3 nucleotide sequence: TGCGCCAGCAGCCAAGGGGACGGCCACCGGGATGAAAAACTGTTTTTT. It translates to CASSQGDGHRDEKLFF.

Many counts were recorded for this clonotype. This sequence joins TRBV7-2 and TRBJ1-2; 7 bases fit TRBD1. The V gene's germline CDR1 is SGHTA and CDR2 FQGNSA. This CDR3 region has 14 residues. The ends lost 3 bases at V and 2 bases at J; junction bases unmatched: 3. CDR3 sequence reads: CASSFGTENYGYTF. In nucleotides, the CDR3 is TGTGCCAGCAGCTTCGGGACAGAAAACTATGGCTACACCTTC.

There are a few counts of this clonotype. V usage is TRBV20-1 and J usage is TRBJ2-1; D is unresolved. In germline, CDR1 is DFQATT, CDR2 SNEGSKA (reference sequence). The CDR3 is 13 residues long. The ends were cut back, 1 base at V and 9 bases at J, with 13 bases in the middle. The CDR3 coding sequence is TGCAGTGCTAGAGCAGACGCCGTCGGTGAGCAGTTCTTC. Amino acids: CSARADAVGEQFF.

This CDR3 is CASSQEGGANSPLHF. In DNA, the CDR3 is TGTGCCAGCAGCCAAGAGGGAGGCGCAAATTCACCCCTCCACTTT. The gene calls are TRBV4-2 and TRBJ1-6; D is ambiguous. The CDR3 spans 15 residues. Germline CDR1 LGHNA, CDR2 YNFKEQ. The V and J ends lost 0 bases and 7 bases respectively, with 10 bases between them.

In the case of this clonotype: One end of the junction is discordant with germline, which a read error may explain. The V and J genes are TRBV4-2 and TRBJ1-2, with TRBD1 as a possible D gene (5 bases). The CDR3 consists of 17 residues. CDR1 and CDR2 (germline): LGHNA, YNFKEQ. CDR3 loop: CASGQDSVAGRNYGYTF. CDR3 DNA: TGTGCCAGCGGCCAAGATTCCGTCGCAGGGAGAAACTATGGCTACACCTTC.

CDR3 protein: CASSYGGRPEQFF. CDR3 DNA sequence: TGTGCCAGCAGTTACGGGGGGCGCCCTGAGCAGTTCTTC. The chain recombines TRBV6-2 or TRBV6-3 with TRBJ2-1; D may be TRBD1 or TRBD2 (6 bases each). V was shortened by 2 bases and J by 9 bases, with 11 bases between the two germline ends. From germline, CDR1 is MNHEY and CDR2 SVGEGT. There are 13 residues in the CDR3.

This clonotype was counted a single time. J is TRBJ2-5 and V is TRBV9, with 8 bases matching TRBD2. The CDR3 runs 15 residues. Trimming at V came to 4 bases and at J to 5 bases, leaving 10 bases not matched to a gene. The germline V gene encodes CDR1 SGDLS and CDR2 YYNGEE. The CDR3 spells CASSTPGGGFETQYF. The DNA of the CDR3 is TGTGCCAGCAGCACCCCCGGGGGGGGCTTTGAGACCCAGTACTTC.

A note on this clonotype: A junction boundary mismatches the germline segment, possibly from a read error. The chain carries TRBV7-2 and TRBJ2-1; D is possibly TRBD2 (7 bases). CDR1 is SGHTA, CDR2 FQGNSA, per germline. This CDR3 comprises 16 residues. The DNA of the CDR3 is TGTGCCGGCAGCTTAGCGCTCGGGGGGCGCTACAATGAGCAGTTCTTC. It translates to CAGSLALGGRYNEQFF.